Listed below are T cell receptor beta chains from one sample, sequenced in a study of shared clonotypes between healthy human individuals. Clones were read by immunoSEQ multiplex PCR, and TCRdb kept only the in-frame ones, dropping some. Altogether around 980,000 clones are present, about four fifths being singletons, with the ten largest covering around 0.61%. The specimen sequenced was memory CD4+ T cells from PBMCs. The receptors stem from a man aged 18 to 30 in good health. Some clones in this sample may be carry-over from other donors' samples. The CDR3 runs from the conserved cysteine through the conserved F or W. Fields, in order: J gene, clone size, V gene, D gene, CDR3 DNA, CDR3 protein. The D gene is left open where the match is weak. Size values are once, few and many counts, or a class for expanded clones, and some rows have none.

j_call: TRBJ2-7; clone_size: NA; v_call: TRBV29-1; d_call: TRBD2; cdr3_nt: TGCAGCGTTGAGCTCCTAACGGGAGGACGATACGAGCAGTACTTC; cdr3_aa: CSVELLTGGRYEQYF
j_call: TRBJ2-7; clone_size: NA; v_call: TRBV9; d_call: NA; cdr3_nt: TGTGCCAGCAGCGTTGACTACCGTACCTACGAGCAGTACTTC; cdr3_aa: CASSVDYRTYEQYF
j_call: TRBJ2-7; clone_size: NA; v_call: TRBV15; d_call: NA; cdr3_nt: TGTGCCACCAGCAGAGATCCCGGGAGACGGTCCTACGAGCAGTACTTC; cdr3_aa: CATSRDPGRRSYEQYF
j_call: TRBJ2-1; clone_size: once; v_call: TRBV5-1; d_call: NA; cdr3_nt: TGCGCCAGCAGCTCGGGGGCGGGTTCCTACAATGAGCAGTTCTTC; cdr3_aa: CASSSGAGSYNEQFF
j_call: TRBJ2-1; clone_size: once; v_call: TRBV29-1; d_call: TRBD1; cdr3_nt: TGCAGCGTTCAATGGACAGGGCGTGATGAGCAGTTCTTC; cdr3_aa: CSVQWTGRDEQFF
j_call: TRBJ2-7; clone_size: NA; v_call: TRBV5-1; d_call: NA; cdr3_nt: TGCGCCAGCAGCTTGAGTAGCGGCCACTACGAGCAGTACTTC; cdr3_aa: CASSLSSGHYEQYF
j_call: TRBJ2-7; clone_size: NA; v_call: TRBV2; d_call: TRBD1; cdr3_nt: TGTGCCAGCAACTCGGGACAGGGGAGCTACGAGCAGTACTTC; cdr3_aa: CASNSGQGSYEQYF
j_call: TRBJ2-3; clone_size: NA; v_call: TRBV10-3; d_call: NA; cdr3_nt: TGTGCCATCAGTGAGTCCCGGTCCACAGATACGCAGTATTTT; cdr3_aa: CAISESRSTDTQYF
j_call: TRBJ2-7; clone_size: NA; v_call: TRBV30; d_call: TRBD2; cdr3_nt: TGTGCCTGGAGCGCGGGGGGAAGCATCTACGAGCAGTACTTC; cdr3_aa: CAWSAGGSIYEQYF
j_call: TRBJ2-6; clone_size: many; v_call: TRBV4-1; d_call: NA; cdr3_nt: TGCGCCAGCAGCCGCAGACAGCAGCCTGGGGCCAACGTCCTGACTTTC; cdr3_aa: CASSRRQQPGANVLTF
j_call: TRBJ2-2; clone_size: NA; v_call: TRBV7-8; d_call: TRBD1; cdr3_nt: TGTGCCAGCAGAGCACAGGGGGGCACCGGGGAGCTGTTTTTT; cdr3_aa: CASRAQGGTGELFF
j_call: TRBJ1-3; clone_size: once; v_call: TRBV4-1; d_call: NA; cdr3_nt: TGCGCCAGCAGCCAACGCTACAGGGATGGAAACACCATATATTTT; cdr3_aa: CASSQRYRDGNTIYF
j_call: TRBJ2-5; clone_size: NA; v_call: TRBV6-1; d_call: TRBD2; cdr3_nt: TGTGCCATCAGTGCCGGACTAGCGGGAAAGATAGAGACCCAGTACTTC; cdr3_aa: CAISAGLAGKIETQYF
j_call: TRBJ2-7; clone_size: NA; v_call: TRBV28; d_call: NA; cdr3_nt: TGTGCCAGCAGTTTAACAGGATACGAGCAGTACTTC; cdr3_aa: CASSLTGYEQYF
j_call: TRBJ1-5; clone_size: NA; v_call: TRBV5-1; d_call: NA; cdr3_nt: TGCGCCAGCAGCTTGGCCCCGACAGCGGCCCAGCATTTT; cdr3_aa: CASSLAPTAAQHF
j_call: TRBJ2-1; clone_size: few; v_call: TRBV11-2; d_call: TRBD2; cdr3_nt: TGTGCCAGCAGCAAAGGGACTAGCGGGTACAATGAGCAGTTCTTC; cdr3_aa: CASSKGTSGYNEQFF
j_call: TRBJ2-7; clone_size: NA; v_call: TRBV29-1; d_call: NA; cdr3_nt: TGCAGCGTTGCTCGGCAGGTGGACTACGAGCAGTACTTC; cdr3_aa: CSVARQVDYEQYF
j_call: TRBJ1-5; clone_size: NA; v_call: TRBV28; d_call: NA; cdr3_nt: TGTGCCAGCACCCCATTAGGGGTTAGCAATCAGCCCCAGCATTTT; cdr3_aa: CASTPLGVSNQPQHF
j_call: TRBJ1-1; clone_size: few; v_call: TRBV2; d_call: TRBD1; cdr3_nt: TGTGCCAGCACCGGGACAGGGGGCGCGGAGACTGAAGCTTTCTTT; cdr3_aa: CASTGTGGAETEAFF
j_call: TRBJ2-7; clone_size: many; v_call: TRBV5-4; d_call: TRBD1; cdr3_nt: TGTGCCAGCAGCCTCGACAGGGGGCGCGAGCAGTACTTC; cdr3_aa: CASSLDRGREQYF
j_call: TRBJ1-6; clone_size: few; v_call: TRBV28; d_call: NA; cdr3_nt: TGTGCCAGCAGTTTACTTCAGGGGTCCAGCTTGAATTCACCCCTCCACTTT; cdr3_aa: CASSLLQGSSLNSPLHF
j_call: TRBJ2-1; clone_size: NA; v_call: TRBV5-1; d_call: NA; cdr3_nt: TGCGCCAGCAGCTTTTCTGCGCGTTCCAATGAGCAGTTCTTC; cdr3_aa: CASSFSARSNEQFF
j_call: TRBJ1-1; clone_size: once; v_call: TRBV6-6; d_call: NA; cdr3_nt: TGTGCCAGCAGTCTACAGGGAATCAACACTGAAGCTTTCTTT; cdr3_aa: CASSLQGINTEAFF
j_call: TRBJ1-5; clone_size: NA; v_call: TRBV29-1; d_call: NA; cdr3_nt: TGCAGCGTTGAAAGTCCAGGGCTCTTAGCAAATCAGCCCCAGCATTTT; cdr3_aa: CSVESPGLLANQPQHF
j_call: TRBJ2-2; clone_size: NA; v_call: TRBV7-3; d_call: TRBD2; cdr3_nt: TGTGCCAGCAGCTCGAGGGGACTAGCGGGAGGGCCAACCGGGGAGCTGTTTTTT; cdr3_aa: CASSSRGLAGGPTGELFF
j_call: TRBJ2-3; clone_size: NA; v_call: TRBV5-1; d_call: TRBD2; cdr3_nt: TGCGCCAGCAGCTTGAGGCTAGCGGGAGGGCTAAGCACAGATACGCAGTATTTT; cdr3_aa: CASSLRLAGGLSTDTQYF
j_call: TRBJ1-1; clone_size: NA; v_call: TRBV11-2; d_call: NA; cdr3_nt: TGTGCCAGCAGCTTATTGCAGGGTTGGACTGAAGCTTTCTTT; cdr3_aa: CASSLLQGWTEAFF
j_call: TRBJ1-3; clone_size: NA; v_call: TRBV5-4; d_call: NA; cdr3_nt: TGTGCCAGCAGCCGCTCCGGGGGAGCTGGAAACACCATATATTTT; cdr3_aa: CASSRSGGAGNTIYF
j_call: TRBJ2-1; clone_size: NA; v_call: TRBV18; d_call: TRBD1; cdr3_nt: TGTGCCAGCTCACCACAGGGACAGACTTACAATGAGCAGTTCTTC; cdr3_aa: CASSPQGQTYNEQFF
j_call: TRBJ1-2; clone_size: NA; v_call: TRBV6-1; d_call: TRBD1; cdr3_nt: TGTGCCAGCAGTGTACCACCGGGACAGGGAACCTATAACTATGGCTACACCTTC; cdr3_aa: CASSVPPGQGTYNYGYTF
j_call: TRBJ2-7; clone_size: NA; v_call: TRBV7-6; d_call: NA; cdr3_nt: TGTGCCAGCAGCCTCGGAGCCTCCGGAGCCTACGAGCAGTACTTC; cdr3_aa: CASSLGASGAYEQYF
j_call: TRBJ2-2; clone_size: NA; v_call: TRBV6-5; d_call: NA; cdr3_nt: TGTGCCAGCAGTTACGACAGGTCCACCGGGGAGCTGTTTTTT; cdr3_aa: CASSYDRSTGELFF
j_call: TRBJ2-7; clone_size: once; v_call: TRBV19; d_call: NA; cdr3_nt: TGTGCCAGTAGTAGGGGCTACGAGCAGTACTTC; cdr3_aa: CASSRGYEQYF
j_call: TRBJ2-7; clone_size: once; v_call: TRBV4-2; d_call: TRBD1; cdr3_nt: TGTGCCAGCAGCCAAGTTTCAGGACAGGGGGCCCACGAGCAGTACTTC; cdr3_aa: CASSQVSGQGAHEQYF
j_call: TRBJ1-5; clone_size: NA; v_call: TRBV28; d_call: NA; cdr3_nt: TGTGCCAGCACCCTCACACTACTGGGAAACCCCCAGCATTTT; cdr3_aa: CASTLTLLGNPQHF
j_call: TRBJ2-1; clone_size: NA; v_call: TRBV9; d_call: TRBD1; cdr3_nt: TGTGCCAGCAGCGTAGAGGGGACAGGGCCTAATGAGCAGTTCTTC; cdr3_aa: CASSVEGTGPNEQFF
j_call: TRBJ1-1; clone_size: once; v_call: TRBV18; d_call: NA; cdr3_nt: TGTGCCAGCGGTAGGGGTAACACTGAAGCTTTCTTT; cdr3_aa: CASGRGNTEAFF
j_call: TRBJ1-2; clone_size: NA; v_call: TRBV7-9; d_call: TRBD1; cdr3_nt: TGTGCCAGCAGCCAAGCAGGGGGCGCGCTGGATGGCTACACCTTC; cdr3_aa: CASSQAGGALDGYTF
j_call: TRBJ2-3; clone_size: NA; v_call: TRBV29-1; d_call: TRBD2; cdr3_nt: TGCAGCGTTGACGGGCTAGCGGGCGGCACAGATACGCAGTATTTT; cdr3_aa: CSVDGLAGGTDTQYF
j_call: TRBJ2-7; clone_size: NA; v_call: TRBV5-4; d_call: TRBD1; cdr3_nt: TGTGCCAGCAGCCCGGACAGGGGGCGCGACGAGCAGTACTTC; cdr3_aa: CASSPDRGRDEQYF
j_call: TRBJ1-2; clone_size: NA; v_call: TRBV5-5; d_call: NA; cdr3_nt: TGTGCCAGCAGCTTTAACTATGGCTACACCTTC; cdr3_aa: CASSFNYGYTF
j_call: TRBJ2-1; clone_size: NA; v_call: TRBV10-3; d_call: NA; cdr3_nt: TGTGCCATCAGAGCTCCCTCCTACAATGAGCAGTTCTTC; cdr3_aa: CAIRAPSYNEQFF
j_call: TRBJ2-5; clone_size: NA; v_call: TRBV4-2; d_call: NA; cdr3_nt: TGTGCCAGCAGCCTGTTACTAGAGGGTGCGGGATTACAGACCCAGTACTTC; cdr3_aa: CASSLLLEGAGLQTQYF
j_call: TRBJ2-7; clone_size: NA; v_call: TRBV27; d_call: TRBD1; cdr3_nt: TGTGCCAGCAGTTTAGTGTCTGGGTTCGGACAGGGGGCCGGCTACGAGCAGTACTTC; cdr3_aa: CASSLVSGFGQGAGYEQYF
j_call: TRBJ2-6; clone_size: NA; v_call: TRBV30; d_call: NA; cdr3_nt: TGTGCCGGATTCCCCCCGGGCTCTGGGGCCAACGTCCTGACTTTC; cdr3_aa: CAGFPPGSGANVLTF
j_call: TRBJ1-3; clone_size: few; v_call: TRBV2; d_call: NA; cdr3_nt: TGTGCCAGCAGTACAGACGGACTCTCCTTCACTGGAAACACCATATATTTT; cdr3_aa: CASSTDGLSFTGNTIYF
j_call: TRBJ2-5; clone_size: NA; v_call: TRBV7-6; d_call: TRBD2; cdr3_nt: TGTGCCAGCAGCTTACTAGCGGGAAACCTGGAGACCCAGTACTTC; cdr3_aa: CASSLLAGNLETQYF
j_call: TRBJ1-5; clone_size: NA; v_call: TRBV6-5; d_call: TRBD1; cdr3_nt: TGTGCCAGCAGTTCAAGGGGGCGATGGAATCAGCCCCAGCATTTT; cdr3_aa: CASSSRGRWNQPQHF
j_call: TRBJ1-2; clone_size: few; v_call: TRBV9; d_call: TRBD1; cdr3_nt: TGTGCCAGCAGCGTAGAGGGGGCGGACGGCTACACCTTC; cdr3_aa: CASSVEGADGYTF
j_call: TRBJ2-2; clone_size: NA; v_call: TRBV19; d_call: NA; cdr3_nt: TGTGCCAGTAAGAATAGCGGGAACACCGGGGAGCTGTTTTTT; cdr3_aa: CASKNSGNTGELFF
j_call: TRBJ2-3; clone_size: NA; v_call: TRBV5-1; d_call: TRBD2; cdr3_nt: TGCGCCAGCAGCCCCTGGACTAGCGGGGGCACAGATACGCAGTATTTT; cdr3_aa: CASSPWTSGGTDTQYF
j_call: TRBJ2-2; clone_size: NA; v_call: TRBV5-1; d_call: TRBD1; cdr3_nt: TGCGCCAGCAGAACGACAGGGGCCGGGGAGCTGTTTTTT; cdr3_aa: CASRTTGAGELFF
j_call: TRBJ1-1; clone_size: NA; v_call: TRBV29-1; d_call: NA; cdr3_nt: TGCAGCGTCCGCAGGGTGACGGGGACTGAAGCTTTCTTT; cdr3_aa: CSVRRVTGTEAFF
j_call: TRBJ2-7; clone_size: few; v_call: TRBV5-1; d_call: NA; cdr3_nt: TGCGCCAGCAGCTCGCACTCCCTCCATCACTACGAGCAGTACTTC; cdr3_aa: CASSSHSLHHYEQYF
j_call: TRBJ1-2; clone_size: NA; v_call: TRBV15; d_call: NA; cdr3_nt: TGTGCCACCAGTGTGGGGGCGTTATATGGCTACACCTTC; cdr3_aa: CATSVGALYGYTF